Sequencing of this T cell receptor (beta chain) was carried out in a study of regulatory T cells in long-lasting Graves disease. Time point defined: newly diagnosed GD, antithyroid drugs for less than 3 months. From PBMCs, RNA was extracted and then used to make the TCR library. American Thyroid Association guidelines defined how Graves' disease was diagnosed. In building TCR beta libraries, iRepertoire HTBI primers were used together with Arm-PCR of CDR3 regions. TCRdb redid the calling of the multiplex PCR reads with MiXCR, one entry per CDR3 protein. The sample records about 440,000 distinct CDR3 sequences, under 15% being singletons. These data were also reused for a study on T cells in Graves' hyperthyroidism and ophthalmopathy.

Sequencing used peripheral blood mononuclear cells (PBMCs), obtained at new diagnosis, from a patient treated with antithyroid drugs. The TCR was taken from a woman aged 25 to 45 with Graves disease.

CDR3 sequence reads: CASGPGTGYEKLFF. The CDR3 DNA is TGTGCCAGCGGCCCCGGGACAGGGTATGAAAAACTGTTTTTT. The chain carries TRBV6-1 and TRBJ1-4, with 9 nucleotides matching TRBD1. Germline-derived CDR1 and CDR2 are MNHNS and SASEGT. This CDR3 is 14 amino acids long. V lost 8 bases, J lost 6 bases, and 7 bases stayed unmatched.